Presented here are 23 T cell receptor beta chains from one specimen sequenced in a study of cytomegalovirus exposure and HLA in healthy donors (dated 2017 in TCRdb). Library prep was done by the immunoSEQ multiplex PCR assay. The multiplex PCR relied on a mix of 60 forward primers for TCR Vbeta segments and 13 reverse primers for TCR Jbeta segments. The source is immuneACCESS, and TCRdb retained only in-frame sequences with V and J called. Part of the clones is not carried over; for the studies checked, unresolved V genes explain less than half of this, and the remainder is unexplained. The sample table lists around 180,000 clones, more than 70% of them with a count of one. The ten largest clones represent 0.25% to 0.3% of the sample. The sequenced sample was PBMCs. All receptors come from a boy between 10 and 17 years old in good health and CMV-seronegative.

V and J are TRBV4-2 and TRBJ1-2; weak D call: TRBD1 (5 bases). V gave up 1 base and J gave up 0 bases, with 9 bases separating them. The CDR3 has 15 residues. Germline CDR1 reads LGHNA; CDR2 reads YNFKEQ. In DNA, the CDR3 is TGTGCCAGCAGCCAAGGACAGCAGACTAACTATGGCTACACCTTC. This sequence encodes CASSQGQQTNYGYTF.

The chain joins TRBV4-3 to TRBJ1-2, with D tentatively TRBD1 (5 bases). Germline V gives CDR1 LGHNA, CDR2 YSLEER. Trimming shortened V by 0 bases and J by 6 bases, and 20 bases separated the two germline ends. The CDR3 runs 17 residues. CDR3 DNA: TGCGCCAGCAGCCAAGATCAGGGCCCAGGATTCACTAATGGCTACACCTTC. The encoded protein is CASSQDQGPGFTNGYTF.

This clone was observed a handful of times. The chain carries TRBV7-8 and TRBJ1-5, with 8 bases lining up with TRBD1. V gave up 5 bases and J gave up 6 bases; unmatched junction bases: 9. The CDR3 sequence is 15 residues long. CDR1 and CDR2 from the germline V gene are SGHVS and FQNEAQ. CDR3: CASSTDRVRSQPQHF. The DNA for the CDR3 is TGTGCCAGCAGCACGGACAGGGTTCGGAGTCAGCCCCAGCATTTT.

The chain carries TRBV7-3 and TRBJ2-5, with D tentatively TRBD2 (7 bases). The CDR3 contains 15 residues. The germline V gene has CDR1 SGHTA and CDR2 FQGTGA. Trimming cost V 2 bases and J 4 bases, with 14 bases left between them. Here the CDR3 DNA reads TGTGCCAGCAGCTTAGTCGGAGGGGGGGCAGAGACCCAGTACTTC. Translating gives CASSLVGGGAETQYF.

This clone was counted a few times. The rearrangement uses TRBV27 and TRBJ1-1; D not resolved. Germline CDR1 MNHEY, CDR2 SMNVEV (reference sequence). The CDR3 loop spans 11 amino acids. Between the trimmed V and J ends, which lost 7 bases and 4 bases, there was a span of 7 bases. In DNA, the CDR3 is TGTGCCAGCATCTCAGGCACTGAAGCTTTCTTT. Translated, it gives CASISGTEAFF.

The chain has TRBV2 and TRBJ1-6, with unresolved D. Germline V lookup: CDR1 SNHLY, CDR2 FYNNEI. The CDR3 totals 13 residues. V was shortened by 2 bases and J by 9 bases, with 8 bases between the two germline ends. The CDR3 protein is CASSEKPGSPLHF. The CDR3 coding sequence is TGTGCCAGCAGTGAAAAGCCCGGTTCACCCCTCCACTTT.

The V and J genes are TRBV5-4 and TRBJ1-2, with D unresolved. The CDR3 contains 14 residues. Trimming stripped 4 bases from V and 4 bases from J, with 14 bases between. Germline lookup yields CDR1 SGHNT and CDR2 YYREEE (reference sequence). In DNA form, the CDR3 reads TGTGCCAGCAGCCTCTGGGCCGAGGGCTATGGCTACACCTTC. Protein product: CASSLWAEGYGYTF. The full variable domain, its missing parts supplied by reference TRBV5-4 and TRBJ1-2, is ETGVTQSPTHLIKTRGQQVTLRCSSQSGHNTVSWYQQALGQGPQFIFQYYREEENGRGNFPPRFSGLQFPNYSSELNVNALELDDSALYLCASSLWAEGYGYTFGSGTRLTVV.

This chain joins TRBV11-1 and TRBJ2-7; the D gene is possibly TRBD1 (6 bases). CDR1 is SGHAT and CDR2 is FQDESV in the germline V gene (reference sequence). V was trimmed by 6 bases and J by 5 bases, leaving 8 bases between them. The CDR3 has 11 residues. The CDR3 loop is CASRQGDEQYF. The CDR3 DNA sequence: TGTGCCAGCAGACAGGGCGACGAGCAGTACTTC.

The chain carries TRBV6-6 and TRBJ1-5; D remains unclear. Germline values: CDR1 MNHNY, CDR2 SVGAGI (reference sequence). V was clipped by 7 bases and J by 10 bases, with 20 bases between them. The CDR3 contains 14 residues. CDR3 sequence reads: CASNAAASISPQHF. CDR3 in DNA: TGTGCCAGCAACGCCGCGGCCTCGATCAGCCCCCAGCATTTT.

DNA for the CDR3: TGTGCCAGCAGCCCAAGAGGGGACAGGGGTGGAAAGACCCAGTACTTC. It specifies CASSPRGDRGGKTQYF. The V and J genes are TRBV7-3 and TRBJ2-5; 10 nucleotides agree with TRBD1. Trimming cost V 5 bases and J 6 bases; bases outside gene matches: 12. The CDR3 is 16 amino acids. CDR1 SGHTA and CDR2 FQGTGA come from the germline V gene.

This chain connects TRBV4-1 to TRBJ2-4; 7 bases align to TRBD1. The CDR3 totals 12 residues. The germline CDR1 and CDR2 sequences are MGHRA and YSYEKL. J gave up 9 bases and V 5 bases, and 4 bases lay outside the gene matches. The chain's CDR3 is CASSLTGSIQYF. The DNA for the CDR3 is TGCGCCAGCAGCTTGACAGGGTCCATTCAGTACTTC.

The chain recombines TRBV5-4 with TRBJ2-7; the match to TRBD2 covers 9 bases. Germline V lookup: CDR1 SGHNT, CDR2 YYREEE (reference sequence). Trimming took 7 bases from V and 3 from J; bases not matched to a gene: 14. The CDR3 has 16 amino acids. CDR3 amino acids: CASSRSRAGGDYEQYF. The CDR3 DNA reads TGTGCCAGCTCTCGTTCTCGGGCGGGAGGGGACTACGAGCAGTACTTC.

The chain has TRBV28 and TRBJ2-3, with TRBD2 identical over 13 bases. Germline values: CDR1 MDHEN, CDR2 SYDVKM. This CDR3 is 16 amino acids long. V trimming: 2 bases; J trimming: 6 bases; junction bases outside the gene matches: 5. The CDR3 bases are TGTGCCAGCAGTTTAGGACTAGCGGGAGTGTGGGATACGCAGTATTTT. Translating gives CASSLGLAGVWDTQYF.

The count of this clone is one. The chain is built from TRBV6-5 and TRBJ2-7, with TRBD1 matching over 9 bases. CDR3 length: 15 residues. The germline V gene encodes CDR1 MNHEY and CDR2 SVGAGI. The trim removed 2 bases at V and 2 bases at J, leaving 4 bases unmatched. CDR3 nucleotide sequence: TGTGCCAGCAGTTACGGGACAGGGCCGCCCTACGAGCAGTACTTC. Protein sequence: CASSYGTGPPYEQYF.

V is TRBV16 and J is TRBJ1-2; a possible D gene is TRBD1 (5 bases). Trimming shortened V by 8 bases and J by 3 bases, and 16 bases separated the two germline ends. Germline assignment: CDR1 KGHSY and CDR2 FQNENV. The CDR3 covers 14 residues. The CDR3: CASSLDTQYYGYTF. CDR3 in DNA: TGTGCCAGCTCCCTGGACACGCAGTACTATGGCTACACCTTC.

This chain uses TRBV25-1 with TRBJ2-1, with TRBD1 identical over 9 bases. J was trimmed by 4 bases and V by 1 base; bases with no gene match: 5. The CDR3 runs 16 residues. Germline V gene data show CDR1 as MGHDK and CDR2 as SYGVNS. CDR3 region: CASSESTGGRYNEQFF. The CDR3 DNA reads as TGTGCCAGCAGTGAATCTACAGGGGGCAGATACAATGAGCAGTTCTTC.

CDR3 bases: TGTGCCAGCAGCCTTGAACCGGGATCTAATGAAAAACTGTTTTTT. This sequence encodes CASSLEPGSNEKLFF. The V and J genes are TRBV6-4 and TRBJ1-4; no clear D gene. The V end was cut by 6 bases, the J end by 3 bases, with 14 bases between. The CDR3 is made up of 15 amino acids. Germline CDR1 MRHNA, CDR2 SNTAGT.

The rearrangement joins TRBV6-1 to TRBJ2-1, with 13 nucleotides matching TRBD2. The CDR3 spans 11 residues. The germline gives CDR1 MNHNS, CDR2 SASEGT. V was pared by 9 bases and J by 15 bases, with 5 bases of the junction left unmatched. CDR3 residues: CASGLAGVLFF. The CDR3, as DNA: TGTGCCAGTGGACTAGCGGGAGTTCTGTTCTTC.

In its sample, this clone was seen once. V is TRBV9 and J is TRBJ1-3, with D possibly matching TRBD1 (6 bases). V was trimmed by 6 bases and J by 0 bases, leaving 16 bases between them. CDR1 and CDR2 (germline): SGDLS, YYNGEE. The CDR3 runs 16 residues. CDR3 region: CASTRQAISSGNTIYF. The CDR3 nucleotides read TGTGCCAGCACCCGACAGGCGATAAGCTCTGGAAACACCATATATTTT.

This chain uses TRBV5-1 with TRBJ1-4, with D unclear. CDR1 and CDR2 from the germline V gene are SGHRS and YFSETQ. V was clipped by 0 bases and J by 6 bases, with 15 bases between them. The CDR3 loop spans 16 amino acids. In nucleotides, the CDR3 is TGCGCCAGCAGCTTGGTCCCGCCCGGGAGCGATGAAAAACTGTTTTTT. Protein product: CASSLVPPGSDEKLFF.

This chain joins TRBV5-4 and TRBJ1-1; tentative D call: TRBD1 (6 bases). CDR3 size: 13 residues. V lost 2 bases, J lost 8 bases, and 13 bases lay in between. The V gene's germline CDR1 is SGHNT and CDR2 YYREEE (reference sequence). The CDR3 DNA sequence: TGTGCCAGCAGCTTCCAACCGGACAGAGAAGCTTTCTTT. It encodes CASSFQPDREAFF.

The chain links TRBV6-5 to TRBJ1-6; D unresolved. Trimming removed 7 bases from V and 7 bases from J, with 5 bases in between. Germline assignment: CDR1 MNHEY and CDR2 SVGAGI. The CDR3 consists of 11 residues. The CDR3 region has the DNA TGTGCCAGCATGAGCAATTCACCCCTCCACTTT. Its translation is CASMSNSPLHF.

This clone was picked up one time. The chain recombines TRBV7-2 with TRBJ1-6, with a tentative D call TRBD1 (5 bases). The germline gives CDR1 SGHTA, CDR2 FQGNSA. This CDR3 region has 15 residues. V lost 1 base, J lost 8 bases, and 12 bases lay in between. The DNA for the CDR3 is TGTGCCAGCAGCTTAGAAGTGGGCAGGGATTCACCCCTCCACTTT. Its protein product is CASSLEVGRDSPLHF.